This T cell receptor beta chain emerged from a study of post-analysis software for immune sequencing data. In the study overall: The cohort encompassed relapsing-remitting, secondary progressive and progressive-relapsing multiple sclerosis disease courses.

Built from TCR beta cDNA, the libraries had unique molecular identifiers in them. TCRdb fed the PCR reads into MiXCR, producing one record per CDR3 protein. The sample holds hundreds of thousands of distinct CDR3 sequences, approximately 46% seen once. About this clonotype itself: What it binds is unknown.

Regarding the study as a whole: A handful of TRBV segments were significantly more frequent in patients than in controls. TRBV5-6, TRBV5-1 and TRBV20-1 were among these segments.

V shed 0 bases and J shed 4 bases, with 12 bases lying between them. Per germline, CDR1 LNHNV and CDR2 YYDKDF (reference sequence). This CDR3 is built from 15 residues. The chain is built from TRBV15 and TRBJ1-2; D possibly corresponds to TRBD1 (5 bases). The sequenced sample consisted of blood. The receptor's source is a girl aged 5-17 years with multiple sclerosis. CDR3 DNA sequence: TGTGCCACCAGCAGAGATCGGGGGGGAAGCTATGGCTACACCTTC. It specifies CATSRDRGGSYGYTF.